This passage covers 12 T cell receptor beta chains from one sample sequenced in a study of blood T cell repertoires in COVID-19. The table came from immunoSEQ multiplex PCR; TCRdb's copy has only in-frame clones and leaves some out. The table records some 43,000 clones, about 90% of them present only once. Sequencing was done on a sample of peripheral blood. The source of these receptors is a human donor in a cohort sampled during active COVID-19.

The V gene is TRBV20-1, the J gene TRBJ2-1; D is unclear. The V end was cut by 5 bases, the J end by 12 bases, with 14 bases between. Germline lookup yields CDR1 DFQATT and CDR2 SNEGSKA (reference sequence). The CDR3 is 11 amino acids. The CDR3 loop is CSAPLSSGQFF. The CDR3 nucleotides are TGCAGTGCTCCCCTCTCGTCAGGGCAGTTCTTC.

The chain recombines TRBV21-1 with TRBJ1-1; TRBD1 was called by the table and not checked on the DNA. TRBV21-1 is designated a pseudogene. The length of the CDR3 is 15 residues. Here the CDR3 reads CASSKDLRDRAVAFF. The CDR3 DNA follows: TGTGCCAGCAGCAAAGACCTTAGGGACAGGGCGGTAGCTTTCTTT.

The rearrangement uses TRBV7-2 and TRBJ2-7, with 10 bases fitting TRBD2. Germline loops: CDR1 SGHTA, CDR2 FQGNSA. The junction had 11 bases not matched to a gene; V was cut back by 5 bases and J by 4 bases. The CDR3 consists of 16 residues. The CDR3 loop reads CASSERRLAGVYEQYF. The DNA of the CDR3 is TGTGCCAGCAGCGAGCGGCGGCTAGCGGGAGTGTACGAGCAGTACTTC. The full variable domain, its missing parts supplied by reference TRBV7-2 and TRBJ2-7, is GAGVSQSPSNKVTEKGKDVELRCDPISGHTALYWYRQSLGQGLEFLIYFQGNSAPDKSGLPSDRFSAERTGGSVSTLTIQRTQQEDSAVYLCASSERRLAGVYEQYFGPGTRLTVT.

The chain carries TRBV3-1 (or the pseudogene TRBV3-2) and TRBJ2-3; possibly TRBD2 for D (7 bases). Trimming cost V 6 bases and J 7 bases, with 17 bases left between them. Germline V gene data show CDR1 as LGHDT and CDR2 as YNNKEL (reference sequence). The CDR3 contains 14 residues. CDR3 bases: TGTGCCAGCAGGTTGGGGGGGACACCCAATACGCAGTATTTT. Translation: CASRLGGTPNTQYF.

This clone was recorded once. In DNA form, the CDR3 reads TGTGCCAGCTCCCCGGGACAGGGATTCACTGAAGCTTTCTTT. This gives the protein CASSPGQGFTEAFF. The genes are TRBV18 and TRBJ1-1, with 9 bases that match TRBD1. The J segment lost 4 bases and the V segment lost 6 bases, leaving 6 bases of the junction unmatched. Germline values: CDR1 KGHSH, CDR2 LQKENI. The CDR3 length is 14 residues. Complete variable domain (other parts from reference TRBV18 and TRBJ1-1): NAGVMQNPRHLVRRRGQEARLRCSPMKGHSHVYWYRQLPEEGLKFMVYLQKENIIDESGMPKERFSAEFPKEGPSILRIQQVVRGDSAAYFCASSPGQGFTEAFFGQGTRLTVV.

This clone came up a few times. The gene calls are TRBV30 and TRBJ2-7; the D is unclear. The V and J ends lost 5 bases and 4 bases respectively, with 15 bases between them. CDR1 is GTSNPN, CDR2 SVGIG, per germline (reference sequence). The CDR3 has 13 amino acids. The CDR3 DNA reads TGTGCCTGGGGCCGAAGCCATACGTACGAGCAGTACTTC. It translates to CAWGRSHTYEQYF.

The genes are TRBV12-3 or TRBV12-4 and TRBJ2-5; TRBD2 might be the D (5 bases). The CDR3 has 13 residues. Between the trimmed V and J ends, which lost 6 bases and 4 bases, there was a span of 12 bases. The CDR3 DNA reads TGTGCCAGCAGCCTTATCGCGGGAGAGACCCAGTACTTC. Translated, it gives CASSLIAGETQYF.

This chain connects TRBV2 to TRBJ2-1; D perhaps matches TRBD1 (8 bases). The V end was cut by 6 bases, the J end by 10 bases, with 19 bases between. There are 14 residues in the CDR3. The germline CDR1 and CDR2 sequences are SNHLY and FYNNEI. The CDR3, as DNA: TGTGCCAGCAGGACAGGGGTAGGGACTACCGAGCAGTTCTTC. This gives the protein CASRTGVGTTEQFF.

This clone appeared once. This chain joins TRBV7-2 and TRBJ2-7; 8 bases are shared with TRBD2. The V gene end was trimmed by 1 base and the J gene end by 6 bases; junction bases not matched to a gene: 8. Germline V gene lookup returns CDR1 SGHTA and CDR2 FQGNSA. The CDR3 is 15 amino acids. The DNA for the CDR3 is TGTGCCAGCAGCTTAGGAGGGACTAGTTCAAGCGAGCAGTACTTC. It specifies CASSLGGTSSSEQYF.

The rearrangement links TRBV28 to TRBJ2-1; D perhaps matches TRBD1 (7 bases). Germline V lookup: CDR1 MDHEN, CDR2 SYDVKM. The CDR3 loop spans 14 amino acids. Deletions cut 2 bases from V and 9 bases from J, with 14 bases between. The CDR3 region is CASSLPTGDCEQFF. The CDR3 nucleotides read TGTGCCAGCAGTTTACCTACAGGGGACTGTGAGCAGTTCTTC.

J is TRBJ1-5 and V is TRBV7-4; TRBD1 agrees at 9 bases. Trimming cost V 1 base and J 7 bases; bases outside gene matches: 5. Germline assignment: CDR1 SGHVT and CDR2 SQSDAQ. The CDR3 runs to 15 residues. CDR3 loop: CASSLGGQGDQPQHF. CDR3 DNA sequence: TGTGCCAGCAGCTTAGGGGGACAGGGAGACCAGCCCCAGCATTTT.

V and J are TRBV30 and TRBJ1-4; 9 bases are a match to TRBD1. This CDR3 spans 15 amino acids. Germline CDR1 GTSNPN, CDR2 SVGIG (reference sequence). J was trimmed by 8 bases and V by 0 bases; bases with no gene match: 7. The DNA of the CDR3 is TGTGCCTGGAGTGTAGGTTGGGACAGGGAGGAAAAACTGTTTTTT. Translated, it gives CAWSVGWDREEKLFF.